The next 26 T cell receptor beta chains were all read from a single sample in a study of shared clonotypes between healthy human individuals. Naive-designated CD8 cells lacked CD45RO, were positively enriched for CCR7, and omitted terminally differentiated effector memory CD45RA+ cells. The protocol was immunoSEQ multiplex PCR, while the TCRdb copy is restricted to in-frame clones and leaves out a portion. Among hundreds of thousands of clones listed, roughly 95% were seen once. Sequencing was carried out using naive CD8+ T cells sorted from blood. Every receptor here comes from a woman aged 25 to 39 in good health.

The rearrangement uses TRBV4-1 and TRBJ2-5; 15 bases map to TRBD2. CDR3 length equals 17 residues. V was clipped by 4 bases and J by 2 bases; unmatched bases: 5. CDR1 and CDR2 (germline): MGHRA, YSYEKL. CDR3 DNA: TGCGCCAGCAGCCGGACTAGCGGGAGGGGGCTGCAAGAGACCCAGTACTTC. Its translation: CASSRTSGRGLQETQYF.

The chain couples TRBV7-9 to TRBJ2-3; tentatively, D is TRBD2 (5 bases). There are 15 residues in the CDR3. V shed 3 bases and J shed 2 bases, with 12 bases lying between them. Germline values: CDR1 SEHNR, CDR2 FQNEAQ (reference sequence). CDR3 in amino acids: CASSFPAEFTDTQYF. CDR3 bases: TGTGCCAGCAGCTTCCCAGCGGAATTCACAGATACGCAGTATTTT.

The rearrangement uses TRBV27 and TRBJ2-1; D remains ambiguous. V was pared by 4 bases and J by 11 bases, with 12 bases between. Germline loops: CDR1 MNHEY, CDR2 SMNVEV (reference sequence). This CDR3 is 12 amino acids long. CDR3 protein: CASSSPLEKQFF. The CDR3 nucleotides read TGTGCCAGCAGTTCCCCCCTGGAGAAGCAGTTCTTC.

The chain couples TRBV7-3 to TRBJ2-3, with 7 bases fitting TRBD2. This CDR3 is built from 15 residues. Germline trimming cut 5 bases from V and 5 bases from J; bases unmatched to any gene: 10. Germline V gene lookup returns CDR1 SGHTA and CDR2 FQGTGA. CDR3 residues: CASSLGTSGGDTQYF. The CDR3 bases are TGTGCCAGCAGCCTCGGGACTTCGGGGGGAGATACGCAGTATTTT.

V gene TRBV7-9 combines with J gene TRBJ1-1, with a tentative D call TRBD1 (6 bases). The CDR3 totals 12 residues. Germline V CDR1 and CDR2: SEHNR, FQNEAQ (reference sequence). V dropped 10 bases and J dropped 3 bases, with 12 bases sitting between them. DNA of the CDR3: TGTGCCATATCAAGGGGGTACACTGAAGCTTTCTTT. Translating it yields CAISRGYTEAFF.

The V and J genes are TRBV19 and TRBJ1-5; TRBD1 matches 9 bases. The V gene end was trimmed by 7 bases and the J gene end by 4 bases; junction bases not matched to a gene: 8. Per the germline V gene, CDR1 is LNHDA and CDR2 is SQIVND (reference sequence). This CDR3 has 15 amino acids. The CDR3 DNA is TGTGCCAGTATACCACCGGGACAGGGAAATCAGCCCCAGCATTTT. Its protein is CASIPPGQGNQPQHF.

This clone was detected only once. The CDR3 nucleotides read TGTGCCAGCAGTTTGAGGGAGATGGGAGATACGCAGTATTTT. Residues: CASSLREMGDTQYF. The rearrangement joins TRBV27 to TRBJ2-3; D is perhaps TRBD2 (5 bases). V lost 3 bases and J 5 bases, leaving 12 bases between the germline ends. The CDR3 has 14 amino acids. Germline V CDR1 and CDR2: MNHEY, SMNVEV (reference sequence).

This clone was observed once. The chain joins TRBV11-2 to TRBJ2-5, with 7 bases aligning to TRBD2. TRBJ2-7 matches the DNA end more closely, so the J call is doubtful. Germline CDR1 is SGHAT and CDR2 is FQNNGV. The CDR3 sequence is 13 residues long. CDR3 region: CASKGGSSYEQYF. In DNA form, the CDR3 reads TGTGCCAGCAAGGGCGGGAGCTCCTACGAGCAGTACTTC.

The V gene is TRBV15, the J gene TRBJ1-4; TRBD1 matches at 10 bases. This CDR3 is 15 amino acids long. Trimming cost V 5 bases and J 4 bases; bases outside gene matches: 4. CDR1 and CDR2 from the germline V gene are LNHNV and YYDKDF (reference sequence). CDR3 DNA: TGTGCCACCAGCGAGGGGACAGGGGTTAATGAAAAACTGTTTTTT. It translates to CATSEGTGVNEKLFF.

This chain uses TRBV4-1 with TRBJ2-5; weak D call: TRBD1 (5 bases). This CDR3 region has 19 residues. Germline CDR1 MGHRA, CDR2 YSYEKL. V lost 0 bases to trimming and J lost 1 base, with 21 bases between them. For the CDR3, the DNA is TGCGCCAGCAGCCAAGAAGGAGTTTTAGGGGCCGAAACCCAAGAGACCCAGTACTTC. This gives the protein CASSQEGVLGAETQETQYF.

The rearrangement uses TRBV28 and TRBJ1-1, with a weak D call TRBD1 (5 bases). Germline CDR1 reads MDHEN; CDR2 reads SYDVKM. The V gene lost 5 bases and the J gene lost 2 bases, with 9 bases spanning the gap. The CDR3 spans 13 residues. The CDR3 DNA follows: TGTGCCAGCAGTACTCAGGGAAACACTGAAGCTTTCTTT. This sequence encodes CASSTQGNTEAFF.

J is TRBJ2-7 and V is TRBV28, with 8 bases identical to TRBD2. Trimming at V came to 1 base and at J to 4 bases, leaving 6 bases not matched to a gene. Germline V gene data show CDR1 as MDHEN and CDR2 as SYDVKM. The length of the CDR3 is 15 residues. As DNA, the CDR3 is TGTGCCAGCAGTTTATATGAGCGGGAGAGGTACGAGCAGTACTTC. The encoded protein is CASSLYERERYEQYF.

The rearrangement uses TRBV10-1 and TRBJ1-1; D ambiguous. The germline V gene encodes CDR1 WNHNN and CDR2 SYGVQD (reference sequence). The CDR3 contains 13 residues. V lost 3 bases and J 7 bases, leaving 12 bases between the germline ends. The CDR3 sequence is CASSDSAGYEAFF. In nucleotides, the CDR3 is TGCGCCAGCAGTGATAGTGCCGGATATGAAGCTTTCTTT.

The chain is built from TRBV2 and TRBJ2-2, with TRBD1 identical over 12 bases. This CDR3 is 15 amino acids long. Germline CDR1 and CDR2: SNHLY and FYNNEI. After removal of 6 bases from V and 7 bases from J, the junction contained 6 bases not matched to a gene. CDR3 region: CASSRDRGPGGELFF. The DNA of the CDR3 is TGTGCCAGCAGCCGGGACAGGGGGCCAGGCGGGGAGCTGTTTTTT.

This CDR3 reads CASSSREVEAFF. In DNA form, the CDR3 reads TGTGCCAGCAGCTCCCGGGAGGTTGAAGCTTTCTTT. The rearrangement links TRBV7-9 to TRBJ1-1; D call uncertain. V gave up 4 bases and J gave up 7 bases, with 10 bases separating them. The V gene's germline CDR1 is SEHNR and CDR2 FQNEAQ (reference sequence). This CDR3 comprises 12 residues.

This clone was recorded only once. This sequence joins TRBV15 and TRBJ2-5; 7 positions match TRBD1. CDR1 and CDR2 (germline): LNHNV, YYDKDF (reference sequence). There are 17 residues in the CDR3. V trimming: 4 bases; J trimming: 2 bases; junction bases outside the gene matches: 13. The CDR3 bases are TGTGCCACCAGCACCTACCACAGGGGCGATGGGCAAGAGACCCAGTACTTC. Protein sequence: CATSTYHRGDGQETQYF.

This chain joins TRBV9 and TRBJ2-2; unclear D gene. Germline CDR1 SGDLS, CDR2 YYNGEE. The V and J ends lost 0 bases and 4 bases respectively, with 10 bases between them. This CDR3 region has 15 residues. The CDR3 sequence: CASSVGGIGTGELFF. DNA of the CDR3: TGTGCCAGCAGCGTAGGGGGTATTGGCACCGGGGAGCTGTTTTTT.

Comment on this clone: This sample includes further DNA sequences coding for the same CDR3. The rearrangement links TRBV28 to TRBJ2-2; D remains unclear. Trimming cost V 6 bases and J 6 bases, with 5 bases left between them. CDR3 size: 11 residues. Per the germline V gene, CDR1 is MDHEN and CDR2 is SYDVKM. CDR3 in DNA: TGTGCCAGCAGCCGACCCGGGGAGCTGTTTTTT. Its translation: CASSRPGELFF.

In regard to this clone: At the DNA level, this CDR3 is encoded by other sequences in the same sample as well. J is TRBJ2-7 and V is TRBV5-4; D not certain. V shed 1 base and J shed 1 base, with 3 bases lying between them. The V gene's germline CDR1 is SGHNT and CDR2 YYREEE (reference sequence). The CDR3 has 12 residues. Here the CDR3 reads CASSLSSYEQYF. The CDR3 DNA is TGTGCCAGCAGCTTGTCATCCTACGAGCAGTACTTC.

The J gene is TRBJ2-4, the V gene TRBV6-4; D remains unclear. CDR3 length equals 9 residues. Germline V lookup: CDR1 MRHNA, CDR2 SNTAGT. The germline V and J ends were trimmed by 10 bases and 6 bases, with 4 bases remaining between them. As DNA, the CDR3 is TGTGCCATCACAAACATTCAGTACTTC. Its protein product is CAITNIQYF.

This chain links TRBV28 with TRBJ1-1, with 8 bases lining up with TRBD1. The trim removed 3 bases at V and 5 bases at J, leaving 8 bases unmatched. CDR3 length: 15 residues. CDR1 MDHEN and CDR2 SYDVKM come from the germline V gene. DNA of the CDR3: TGTGCCAGCAGTTTTCCCCCAGGGGGCGCGACTGAAGCTTTCTTT. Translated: CASSFPPGGATEAFF.

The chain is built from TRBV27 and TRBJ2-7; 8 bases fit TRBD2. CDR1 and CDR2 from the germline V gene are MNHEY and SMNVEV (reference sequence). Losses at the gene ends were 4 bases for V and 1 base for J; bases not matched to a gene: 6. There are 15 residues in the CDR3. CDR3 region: CASSSQREISYEQYF. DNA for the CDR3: TGTGCCAGCAGTTCTCAGCGGGAGATTTCCTACGAGCAGTACTTC.

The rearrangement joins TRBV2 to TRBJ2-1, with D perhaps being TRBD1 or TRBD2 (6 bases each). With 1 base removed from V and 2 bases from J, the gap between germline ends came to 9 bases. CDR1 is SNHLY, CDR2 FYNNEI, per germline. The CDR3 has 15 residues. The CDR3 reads CASSEVGGAYNEQFF. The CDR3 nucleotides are TGTGCCAGCAGTGAAGTGGGGGGCGCCTACAATGAGCAGTTCTTC. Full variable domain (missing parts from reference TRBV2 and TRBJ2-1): EPEVTQTPSHQVTQMGQEVILRCVPISNHLYFYWYRQILGQKVEFLVSFYNNEISEKSEIFDDQFSVERPDGSNFTLKIRSTKLEDSAMYFCASSEVGGAYNEQFFGPGTRLTVL.

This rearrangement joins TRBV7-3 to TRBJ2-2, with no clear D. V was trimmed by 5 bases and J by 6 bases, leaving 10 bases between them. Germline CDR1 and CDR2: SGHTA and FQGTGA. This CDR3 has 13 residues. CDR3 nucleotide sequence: TGTGCCAGCAGCCCCGAAACGGCCGGGGAGCTGTTTTTT. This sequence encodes CASSPETAGELFF.

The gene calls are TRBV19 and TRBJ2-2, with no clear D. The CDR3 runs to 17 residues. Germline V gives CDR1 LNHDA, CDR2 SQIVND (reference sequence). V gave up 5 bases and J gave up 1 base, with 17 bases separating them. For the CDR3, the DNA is TGTGCCAGTAGTCAGACCCACCGGGTCTGGAACACCGGGGAGCTGTTTTTT. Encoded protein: CASSQTHRVWNTGELFF.

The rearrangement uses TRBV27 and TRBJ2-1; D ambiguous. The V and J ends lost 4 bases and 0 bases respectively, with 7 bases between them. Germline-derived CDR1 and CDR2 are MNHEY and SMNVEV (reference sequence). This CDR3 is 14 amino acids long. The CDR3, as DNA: TGTGCCAGCAGTTCTATATACTCCTACAATGAGCAGTTCTTC. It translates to CASSSIYSYNEQFF.